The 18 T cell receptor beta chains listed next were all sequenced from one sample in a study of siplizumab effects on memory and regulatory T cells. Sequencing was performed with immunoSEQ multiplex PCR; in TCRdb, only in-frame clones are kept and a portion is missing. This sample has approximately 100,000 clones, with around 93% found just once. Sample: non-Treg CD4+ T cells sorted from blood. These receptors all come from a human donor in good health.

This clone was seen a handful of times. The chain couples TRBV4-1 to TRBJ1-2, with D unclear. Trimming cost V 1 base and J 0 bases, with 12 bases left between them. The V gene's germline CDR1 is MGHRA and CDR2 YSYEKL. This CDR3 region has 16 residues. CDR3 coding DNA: TGCGCCAGCAGCCAAGGTTGGCAGGCGACTAACTATGGCTACACCTTC. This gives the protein CASSQGWQATNYGYTF.

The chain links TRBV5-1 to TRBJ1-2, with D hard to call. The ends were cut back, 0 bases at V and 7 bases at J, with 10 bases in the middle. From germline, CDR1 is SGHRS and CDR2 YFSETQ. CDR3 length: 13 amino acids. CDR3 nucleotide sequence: TGCGCCAGCAGCTTGGATAGAGGTGGTGGCTACACCTTC. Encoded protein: CASSLDRGGGYTF.

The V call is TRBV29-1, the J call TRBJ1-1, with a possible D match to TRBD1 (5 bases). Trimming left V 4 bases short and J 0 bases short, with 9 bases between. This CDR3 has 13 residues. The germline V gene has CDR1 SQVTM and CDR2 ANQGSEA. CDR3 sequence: CSVVRGLNTEAFF. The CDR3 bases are TGCAGCGTTGTGAGGGGCTTGAACACTGAAGCTTTCTTT.

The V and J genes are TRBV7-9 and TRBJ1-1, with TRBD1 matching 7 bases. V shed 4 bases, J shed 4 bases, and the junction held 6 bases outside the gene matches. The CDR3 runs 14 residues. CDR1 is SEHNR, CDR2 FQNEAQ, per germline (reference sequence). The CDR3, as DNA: TGTGCCAGCAGCTCGGACAGGTGGGTCACTGAAGCTTTCTTT. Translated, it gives CASSSDRWVTEAFF.

CDR3 DNA sequence: TGTGCCAGCTCACAGGGGGTTTCTCGCACAGATACGCAGTATTTT. Translation gives CASSQGVSRTDTQYF. The V gene is TRBV18, the J gene TRBJ2-3, with D possibly matching TRBD1 (6 bases). The V gene's germline CDR1 is KGHSH and CDR2 LQKENI. V lost 4 bases to trimming and J lost 1 base, with 12 bases between them. The CDR3 covers 15 residues. Full variable domain (rest looked up from reference TRBV18 and TRBJ2-3): NAGVMQNPRHLVRRRGQEARLRCSPMKGHSHVYWYRQLPEEGLKFMVYLQKENIIDESGMPKERFSAEFPKEGPSILRIQQVVRGDSAAYFCASSQGVSRTDTQYFGPGTRLTVL.

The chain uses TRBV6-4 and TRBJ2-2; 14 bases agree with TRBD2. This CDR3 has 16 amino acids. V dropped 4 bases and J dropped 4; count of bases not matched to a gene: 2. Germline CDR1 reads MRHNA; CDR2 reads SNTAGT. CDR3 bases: TGTGCCAGCAGTGTCGGACTAGCGGGGGGCACCGGGGAGCTGTTTTTT. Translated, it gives CASSVGLAGGTGELFF.

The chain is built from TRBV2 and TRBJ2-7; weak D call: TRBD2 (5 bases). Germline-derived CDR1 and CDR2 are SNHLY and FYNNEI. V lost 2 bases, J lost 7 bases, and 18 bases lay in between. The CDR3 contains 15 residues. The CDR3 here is CASSENSAGRREQYF. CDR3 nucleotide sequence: TGTGCCAGCAGTGAAAACAGCGCCGGGCGGAGGGAGCAGTACTTC.

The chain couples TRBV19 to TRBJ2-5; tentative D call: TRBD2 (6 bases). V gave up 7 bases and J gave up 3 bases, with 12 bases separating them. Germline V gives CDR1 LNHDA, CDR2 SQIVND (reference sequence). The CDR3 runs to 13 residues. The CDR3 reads CASNGGFKETQYF. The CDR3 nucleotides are TGTGCCAGTAACGGGGGATTTAAAGAGACCCAGTACTTC.

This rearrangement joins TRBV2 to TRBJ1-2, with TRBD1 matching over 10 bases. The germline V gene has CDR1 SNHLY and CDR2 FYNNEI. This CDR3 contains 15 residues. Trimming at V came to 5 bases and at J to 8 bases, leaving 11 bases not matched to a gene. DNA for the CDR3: TGTGCCAGCAGTTTGACAGGGGGCACGTCTAAGGGCTACACCTTC. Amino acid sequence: CASSLTGGTSKGYTF.

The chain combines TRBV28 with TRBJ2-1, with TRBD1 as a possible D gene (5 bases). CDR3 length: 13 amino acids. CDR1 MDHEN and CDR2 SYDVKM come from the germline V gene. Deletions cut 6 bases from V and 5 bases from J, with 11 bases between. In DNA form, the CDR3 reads TGTGCCAGCAGGCAGGGTTGGAACAATGAGCAGTTCTTC. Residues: CASRQGWNNEQFF.

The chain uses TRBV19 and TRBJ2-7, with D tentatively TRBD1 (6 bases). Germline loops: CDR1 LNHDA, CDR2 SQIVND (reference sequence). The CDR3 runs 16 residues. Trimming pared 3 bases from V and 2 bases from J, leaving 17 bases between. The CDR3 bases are TGTGCCAGTAGTATTGGAGCCAGGGGTCTTACCTACGAGCAGTACTTC. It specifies CASSIGARGLTYEQYF.

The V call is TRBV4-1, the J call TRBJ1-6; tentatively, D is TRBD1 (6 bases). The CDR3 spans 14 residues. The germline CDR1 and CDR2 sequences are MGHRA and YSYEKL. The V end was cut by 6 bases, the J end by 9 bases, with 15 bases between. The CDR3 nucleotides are TGCGCCAGCAGGGAGGGGGACGCTCCTTCACCCCTCCACTTT. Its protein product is CASREGDAPSPLHF.

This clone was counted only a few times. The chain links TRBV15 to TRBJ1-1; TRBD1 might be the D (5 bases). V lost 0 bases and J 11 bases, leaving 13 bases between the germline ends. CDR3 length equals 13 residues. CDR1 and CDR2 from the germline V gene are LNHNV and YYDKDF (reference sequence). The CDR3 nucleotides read TGTGCCACCAGCAGAGATTTGGAGGGGTGGGCTTTCTTT. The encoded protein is CATSRDLEGWAFF.

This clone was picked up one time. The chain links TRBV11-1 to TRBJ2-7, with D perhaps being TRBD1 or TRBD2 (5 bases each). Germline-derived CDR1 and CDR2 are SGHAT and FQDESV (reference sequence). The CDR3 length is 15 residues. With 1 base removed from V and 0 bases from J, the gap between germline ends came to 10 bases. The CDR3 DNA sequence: TGTGCCAGCAGCTTAGGGCCAGGGAGCTCCTACGAGCAGTACTTC. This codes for CASSLGPGSSYEQYF.

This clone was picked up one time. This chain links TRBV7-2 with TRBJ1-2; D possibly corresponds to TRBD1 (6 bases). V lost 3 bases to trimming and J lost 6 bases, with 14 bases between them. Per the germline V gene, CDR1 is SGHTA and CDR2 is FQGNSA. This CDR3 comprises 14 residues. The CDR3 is CASSFLQGVNGYTF. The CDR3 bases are TGTGCCAGCAGCTTCTTACAGGGAGTAAATGGCTACACCTTC.

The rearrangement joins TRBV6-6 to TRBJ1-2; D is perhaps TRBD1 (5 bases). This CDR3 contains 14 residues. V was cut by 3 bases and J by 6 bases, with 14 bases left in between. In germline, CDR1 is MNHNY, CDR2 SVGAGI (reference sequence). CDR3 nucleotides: TGTGCCAGCAGTTATGGGGGGAGGGCGGATGGCTACACCTTC. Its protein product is CASSYGGRADGYTF.

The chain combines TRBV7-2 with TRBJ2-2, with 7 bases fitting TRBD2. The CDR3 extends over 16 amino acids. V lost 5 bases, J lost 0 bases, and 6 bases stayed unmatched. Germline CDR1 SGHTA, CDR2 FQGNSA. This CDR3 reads CASSPLTSANTGELFF. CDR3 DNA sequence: TGTGCCAGCAGCCCCCTAACTAGCGCGAACACCGGGGAGCTGTTTTTT.

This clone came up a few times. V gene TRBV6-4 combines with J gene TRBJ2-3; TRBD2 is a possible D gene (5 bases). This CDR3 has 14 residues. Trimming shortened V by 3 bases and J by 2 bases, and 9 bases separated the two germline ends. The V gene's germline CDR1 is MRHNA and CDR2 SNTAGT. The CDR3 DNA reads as TGTGCCAGCAGTGAAGGAGGCAACACAGATACGCAGTATTTT. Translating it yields CASSEGGNTDTQYF.